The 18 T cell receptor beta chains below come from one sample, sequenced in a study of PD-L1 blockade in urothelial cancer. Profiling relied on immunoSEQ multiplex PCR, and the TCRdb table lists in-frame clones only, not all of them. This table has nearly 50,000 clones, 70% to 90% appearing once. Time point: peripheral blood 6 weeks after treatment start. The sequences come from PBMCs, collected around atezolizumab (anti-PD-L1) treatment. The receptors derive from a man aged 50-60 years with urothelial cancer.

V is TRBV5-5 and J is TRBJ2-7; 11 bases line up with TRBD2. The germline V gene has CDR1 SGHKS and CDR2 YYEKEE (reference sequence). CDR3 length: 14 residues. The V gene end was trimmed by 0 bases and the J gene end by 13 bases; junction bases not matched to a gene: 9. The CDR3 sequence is CASSLEVAGGPTYF. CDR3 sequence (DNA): TGTGCCAGCAGCTTGGAAGTAGCGGGAGGGCCTACCTACTTC.

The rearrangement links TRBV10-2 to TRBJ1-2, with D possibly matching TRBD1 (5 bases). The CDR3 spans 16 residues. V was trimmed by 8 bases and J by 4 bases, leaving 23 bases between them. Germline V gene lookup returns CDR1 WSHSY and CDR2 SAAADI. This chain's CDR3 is CASASMGKGLGYGYTF. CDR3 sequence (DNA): TGCGCCAGCGCCTCTATGGGGAAGGGGCTTGGCTATGGCTACACCTTC.

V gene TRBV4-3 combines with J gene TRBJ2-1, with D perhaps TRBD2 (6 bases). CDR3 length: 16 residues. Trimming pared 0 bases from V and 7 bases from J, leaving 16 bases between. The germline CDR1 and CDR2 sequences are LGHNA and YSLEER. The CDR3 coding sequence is TGCGCCAGCAGCCAAGATTCCGGGGGTATAGGTAATGAGCAGTTCTTC. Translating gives CASSQDSGGIGNEQFF.

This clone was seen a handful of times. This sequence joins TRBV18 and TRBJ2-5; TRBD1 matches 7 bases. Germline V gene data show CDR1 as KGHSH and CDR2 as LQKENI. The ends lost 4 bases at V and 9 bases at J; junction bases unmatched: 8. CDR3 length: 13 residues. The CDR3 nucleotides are TGTGCCAGCTCACAACCGGACAGGAGGCCCCAGTACTTC. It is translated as CASSQPDRRPQYF.

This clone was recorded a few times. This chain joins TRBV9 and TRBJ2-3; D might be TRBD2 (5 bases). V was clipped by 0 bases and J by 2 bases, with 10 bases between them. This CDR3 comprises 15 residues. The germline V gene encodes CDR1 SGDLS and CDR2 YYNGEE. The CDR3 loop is CASSVGPGNTDTQYF. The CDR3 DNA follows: TGTGCCAGCAGCGTAGGACCGGGAAACACAGATACGCAGTATTTT.

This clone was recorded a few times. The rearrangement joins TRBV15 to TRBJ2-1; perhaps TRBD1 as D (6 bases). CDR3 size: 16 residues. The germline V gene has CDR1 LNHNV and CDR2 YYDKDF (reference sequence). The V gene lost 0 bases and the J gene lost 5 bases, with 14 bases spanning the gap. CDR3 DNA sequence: TGTGCCACCAGCAGAGAGGGCGGGCCAGGGGACAATGAGCAGTTCTTC. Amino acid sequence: CATSREGGPGDNEQFF.

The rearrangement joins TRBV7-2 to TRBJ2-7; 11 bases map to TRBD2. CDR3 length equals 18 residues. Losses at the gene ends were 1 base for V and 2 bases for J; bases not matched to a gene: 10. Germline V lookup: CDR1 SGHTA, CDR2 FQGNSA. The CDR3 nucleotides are TGTGCCAGCAGCTTAGTAGGAACTAGCGGGAGTGGGGCCTACGAGCAGTACTTC. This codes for CASSLVGTSGSGAYEQYF. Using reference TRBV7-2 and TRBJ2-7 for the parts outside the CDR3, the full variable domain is GAGVSQSPSNKVTEKGKDVELRCDPISGHTALYWYRQSLGQGLEFLIYFQGNSAPDKSGLPSDRFSAERTGGSVSTLTIQRTQQEDSAVYLCASSLVGTSGSGAYEQYFGPGTRLTVT.

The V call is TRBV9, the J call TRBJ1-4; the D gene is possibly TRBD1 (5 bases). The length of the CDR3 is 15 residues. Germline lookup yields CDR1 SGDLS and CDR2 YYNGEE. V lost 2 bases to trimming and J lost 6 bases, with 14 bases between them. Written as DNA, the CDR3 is TGTGCCAGCAGCGTGAGTAGGACACCCGATGAAAAACTGTTTTTT. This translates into CASSVSRTPDEKLFF.

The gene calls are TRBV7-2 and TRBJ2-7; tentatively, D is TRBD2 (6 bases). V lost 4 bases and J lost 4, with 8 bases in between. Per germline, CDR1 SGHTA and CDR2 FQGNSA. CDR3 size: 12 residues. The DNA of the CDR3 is TGTGCCAGCAGCTCGGGGACTTACGAGCAGTACTTC. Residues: CASSSGTYEQYF.

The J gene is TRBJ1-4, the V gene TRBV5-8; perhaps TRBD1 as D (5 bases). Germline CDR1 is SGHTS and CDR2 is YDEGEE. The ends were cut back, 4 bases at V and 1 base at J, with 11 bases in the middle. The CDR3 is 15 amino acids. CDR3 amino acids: CASSGQGGTNEKLFF. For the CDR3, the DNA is TGTGCCAGCAGCGGGCAGGGTGGAACTAATGAAAAACTGTTTTTT.

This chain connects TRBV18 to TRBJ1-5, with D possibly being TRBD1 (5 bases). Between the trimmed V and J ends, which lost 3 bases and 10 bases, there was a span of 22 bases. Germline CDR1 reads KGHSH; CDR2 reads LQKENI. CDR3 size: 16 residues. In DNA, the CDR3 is TGTGCCAGCTCACCTGTTGGTACAGGCGCTCTGAATCCCCAGCATTTT. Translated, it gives CASSPVGTGALNPQHF. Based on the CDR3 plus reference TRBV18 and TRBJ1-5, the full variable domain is NAGVMQNPRHLVRRRGQEARLRCSPMKGHSHVYWYRQLPEEGLKFMVYLQKENIIDESGMPKERFSAEFPKEGPSILRIQQVVRGDSAAYFCASSPVGTGALNPQHFGDGTRLSIL.

The CDR3 region is CAISELQNQPQHF. CDR3 nucleotide sequence: TGTGCCATCAGTGAGTTACAGAATCAGCCCCAGCATTTT. The chain is built from TRBV10-3 and TRBJ1-5; no reliable D call. V dropped 1 base and J dropped 4 bases, with 5 bases sitting between them. CDR1 is ENHRY, CDR2 SYGVKD, per germline. CDR3 length: 13 residues.

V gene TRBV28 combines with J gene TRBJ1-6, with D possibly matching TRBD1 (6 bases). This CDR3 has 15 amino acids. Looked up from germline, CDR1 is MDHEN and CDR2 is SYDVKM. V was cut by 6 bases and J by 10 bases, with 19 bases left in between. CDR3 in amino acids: CASSPPQGSISPLHF. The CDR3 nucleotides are TGTGCCAGCAGCCCCCCCCAGGGGTCGATCTCACCCCTCCACTTT.

The CDR3 DNA sequence: TGCGCCAGCAGCTTGGGACAGGGAGTGACTAGCGGGAAACAAGAGACCCAGTACTTC. Translating gives CASSLGQGVTSGKQETQYF. This sequence joins TRBV5-1 and TRBJ2-5; TRBD2 matches 11 bases. The V gene end was trimmed by 0 bases and the J gene end by 2 bases; junction bases not matched to a gene: 12. The CDR3 extends over 19 amino acids. In germline, CDR1 is SGHRS, CDR2 YFSETQ. Filled out from reference TRBV5-1 and TRBJ2-5, the complete variable domain reads KAGVTQTPRYLIKTRGQQVTLSCSPISGHRSVSWYQQTPGQGLQFLFEYFSETQRNKGNFPGRFSGRQFSNSRSEMNVSTLELGDSALYLCASSLGQGVTSGKQETQYFGPGTRLLVL.

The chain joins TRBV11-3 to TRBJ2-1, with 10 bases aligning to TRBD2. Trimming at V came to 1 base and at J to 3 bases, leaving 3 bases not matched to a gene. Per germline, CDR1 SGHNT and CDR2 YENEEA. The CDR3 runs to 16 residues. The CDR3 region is CASSLAGTSVYNEQFF. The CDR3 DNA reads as TGTGCCAGCAGCTTAGCTGGGACTAGCGTCTACAATGAGCAGTTCTTC. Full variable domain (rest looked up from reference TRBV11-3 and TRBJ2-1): EAGVVQSPRYKIIEKKQPVAFWCNPISGHNTLYWYLQNLGQGPELLIRYENEEAVDDSQLPKDRFSAERLKGVDSTLKIQPAELGDSAVYLCASSLAGTSVYNEQFFGPGTRLTVL.

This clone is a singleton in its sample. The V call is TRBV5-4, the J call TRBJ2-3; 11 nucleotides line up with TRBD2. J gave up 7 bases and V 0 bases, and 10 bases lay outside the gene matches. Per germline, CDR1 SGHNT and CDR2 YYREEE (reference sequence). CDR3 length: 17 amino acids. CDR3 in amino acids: CASSLDVAGGLVNTQYF. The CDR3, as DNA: TGTGCCAGCAGCTTGGATGTAGCGGGGGGGCTGGTGAATACGCAGTATTTT.

The CDR3 protein is CASIRGPMNTEAFF. The CDR3 DNA is TGTGCCAGTATCAGGGGGCCTATGAACACTGAAGCTTTCTTT. V usage is TRBV19 and J usage is TRBJ1-1; TRBD1 matches 8 bases. V shed 7 bases and J 0 bases; nucleotides not matched to a gene: 4. The germline V gene has CDR1 LNHDA and CDR2 SQIVND (reference sequence). The CDR3 extends over 14 amino acids.

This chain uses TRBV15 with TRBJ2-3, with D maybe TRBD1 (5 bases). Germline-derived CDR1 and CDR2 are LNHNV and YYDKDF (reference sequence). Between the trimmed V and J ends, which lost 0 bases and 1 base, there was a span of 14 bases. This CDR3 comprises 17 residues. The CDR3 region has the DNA TGTGCCACCAGCAGAGATGGGGCAGGGATAGGCACAGATACGCAGTATTTT. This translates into CATSRDGAGIGTDTQYF.